Here is one T cell receptor beta chain with its context. What it recognizes is unknown. The data were obtained in a study of vaccination effects on CD4 cells after COVID-19. Germline V gives CDR1 SNHLY, CDR2 FYNNEI. Trimming cost V 2 bases and J 4 bases, with 16 bases left between them. CDR3 length: 16 amino acids. The culture ran for 10 days before CD4+ T cells were isolated. On both days 3 and 7, half of the culture medium was replaced with IL-2 medium. The method was immunoSEQ multiplex PCR; TCRdb's version includes in-frame clones alone and lacks a portion of them. The sample shows approximately 47,000 clones, about three quarters of them seen only once.

This receptor was obtained from a human donor who had a prior SARS-CoV-2 infection. Specimen: CD4+ T cells from PBMCs cultured without peptide, collected before COVID-19 vaccination. J is TRBJ2-3 and V is TRBV2; the D is unclear. CDR3 sequence: CASSESYRQVADTQYF. The CDR3 DNA reads as TGTGCCAGCAGTGAAAGTTATCGGCAGGTGGCAGATACGCAGTATTTT.